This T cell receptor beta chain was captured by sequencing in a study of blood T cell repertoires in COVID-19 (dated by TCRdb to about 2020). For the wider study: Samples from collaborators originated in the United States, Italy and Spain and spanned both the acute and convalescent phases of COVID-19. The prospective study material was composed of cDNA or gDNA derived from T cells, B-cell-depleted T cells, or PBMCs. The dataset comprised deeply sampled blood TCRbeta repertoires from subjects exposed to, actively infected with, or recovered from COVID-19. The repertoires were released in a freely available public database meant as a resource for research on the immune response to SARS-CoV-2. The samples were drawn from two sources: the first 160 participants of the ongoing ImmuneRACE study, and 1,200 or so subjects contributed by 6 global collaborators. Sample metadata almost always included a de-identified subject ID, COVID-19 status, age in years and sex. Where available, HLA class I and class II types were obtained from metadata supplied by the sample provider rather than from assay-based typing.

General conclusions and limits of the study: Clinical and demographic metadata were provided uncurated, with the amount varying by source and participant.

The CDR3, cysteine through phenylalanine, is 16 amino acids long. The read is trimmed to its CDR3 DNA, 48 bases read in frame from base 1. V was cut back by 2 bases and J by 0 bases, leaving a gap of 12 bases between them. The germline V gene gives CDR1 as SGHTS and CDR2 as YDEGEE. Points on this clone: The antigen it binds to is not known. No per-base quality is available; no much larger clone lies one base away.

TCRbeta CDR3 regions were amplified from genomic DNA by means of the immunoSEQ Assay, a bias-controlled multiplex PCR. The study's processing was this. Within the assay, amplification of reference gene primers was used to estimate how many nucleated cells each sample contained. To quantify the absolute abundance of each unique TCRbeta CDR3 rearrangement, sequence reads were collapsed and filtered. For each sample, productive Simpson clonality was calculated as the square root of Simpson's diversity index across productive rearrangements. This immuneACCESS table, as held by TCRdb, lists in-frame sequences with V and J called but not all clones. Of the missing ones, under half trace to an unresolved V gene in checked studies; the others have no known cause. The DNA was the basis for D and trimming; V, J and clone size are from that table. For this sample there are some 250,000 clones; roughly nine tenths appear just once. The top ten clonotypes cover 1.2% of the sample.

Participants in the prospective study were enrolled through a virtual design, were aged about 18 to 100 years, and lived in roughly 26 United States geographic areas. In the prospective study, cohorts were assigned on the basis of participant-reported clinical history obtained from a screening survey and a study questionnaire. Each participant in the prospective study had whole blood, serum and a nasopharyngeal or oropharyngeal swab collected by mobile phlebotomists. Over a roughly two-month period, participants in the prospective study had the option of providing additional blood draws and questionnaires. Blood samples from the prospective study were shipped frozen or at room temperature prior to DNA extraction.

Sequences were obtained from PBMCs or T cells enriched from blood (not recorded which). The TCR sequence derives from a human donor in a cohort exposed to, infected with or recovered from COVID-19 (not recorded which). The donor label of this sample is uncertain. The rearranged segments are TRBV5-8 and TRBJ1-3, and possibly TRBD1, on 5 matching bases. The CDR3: CASSFPGGSSGNTIYF. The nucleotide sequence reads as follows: TGTGCCAGCAGCTTCCCCGGGGGGAGCTCTGGAAACACCATATATTTT.